The source of this TCR beta chain is a study of regulatory T cells in long-lasting Graves disease. Study results and limitations: The number of shared public clonotypes was higher in persistent patients (approximately 2,500) than new patients (under 1,000).

Time point here: newly diagnosed GD, antithyroid drugs for less than 3 months. The TCR library used RNA extracted from PBMCs. CDR3-region Arm-PCR and iRepertoire HTBI primers produced the TCR beta libraries. TCRdb ran MiXCR on the multiplex PCR reads and lists one entry per CDR3 protein. Here the sample spans under 700,000 distinct CDR3 sequences, about 15% being singletons. This clonotype has a count of ten or more. The antigen remains undetermined. CDR3 length: 14 amino acids. The V and J ends lost 5 bases and 3 bases respectively, with 13 bases between them. Germline CDR1 SGHRS, CDR2 YFSETQ. This same sample was also taken into another study, of T cells in Graves' hyperthyroidism and ophthalmopathy.

Here the sequenced sample was peripheral blood mononuclear cells (PBMCs), taken at new diagnosis, from a patient treated with antithyroid drugs. The V gene is TRBV5-1, the J gene TRBJ2-3, with D uncertain. The receptor was isolated from a woman aged 35 to 60 with Graves disease. The CDR3 region is CASSSMATTDTQYF. CDR3 nucleotides: TGCGCCAGCAGTAGTATGGCTACAACAGATACGCAGTATTTT.